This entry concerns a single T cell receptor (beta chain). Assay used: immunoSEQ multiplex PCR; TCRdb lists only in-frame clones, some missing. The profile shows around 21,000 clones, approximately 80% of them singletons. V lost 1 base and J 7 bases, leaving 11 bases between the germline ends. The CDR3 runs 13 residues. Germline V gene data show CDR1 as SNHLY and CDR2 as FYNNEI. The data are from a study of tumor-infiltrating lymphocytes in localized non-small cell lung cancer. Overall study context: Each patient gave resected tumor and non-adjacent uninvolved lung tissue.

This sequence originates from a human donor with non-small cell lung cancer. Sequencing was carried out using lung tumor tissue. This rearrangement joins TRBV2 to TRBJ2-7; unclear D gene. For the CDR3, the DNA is TGTGCCAGCAGTGAAGGACCATTCGGGGAGCAGTACTTC. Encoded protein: CASSEGPFGEQYF.